Below are 25 T cell receptor beta chains sequenced from a single sample in a study of T cell responses to AZD1222 COVID-19 vaccine. The protocol was immunoSEQ multiplex PCR, while the TCRdb copy is restricted to in-frame clones and leaves out a portion. The sample contains more than 100,000 clones, about 90% of which appear only once. The sequenced sample was peripheral blood, obtained on day 0 of AZD1222 vaccination. These TCRs come from an adult in good health.

The rearrangement joins TRBV7-9 to TRBJ2-1, with 9 bases identical to TRBD2. V lost 5 bases to trimming and J lost 3 bases; unmatched junction nucleotides: 11. Germline CDR1 and CDR2: SEHNR and FQNEAQ (reference sequence). CDR3 size: 17 residues. The chain's CDR3 is CASSPQVAGVGYNEQFF. In DNA, the CDR3 is TGTGCCAGCAGCCCGCAGGTAGCGGGAGTGGGCTACAATGAGCAGTTCTTC.

The chain couples TRBV5-4 to TRBJ2-5; no firm D call. Trimming pared 2 bases from V and 1 base from J, leaving 6 bases between. Per germline, CDR1 SGHNT and CDR2 YYREEE (reference sequence). The CDR3 is 13 residues long. Here the CDR3 DNA reads TGTGCCAGCAGCTTCCGACGCCAAGAGACCCAGTACTTC. It translates to CASSFRRQETQYF.

The rearrangement joins TRBV28 to TRBJ1-1; D might be TRBD1 (6 bases). This CDR3 has 15 amino acids. Germline V gene data show CDR1 as MDHEN and CDR2 as SYDVKM. Between the trimmed V and J ends, which lost 7 bases and 7 bases, there was a span of 22 bases. The CDR3 DNA sequence: TGTGCCAGCACGGCTGGCAGGGCCGGCAGGGGTGAAGCTTTCTTT. Residues: CASTAGRAGRGEAFF.

The chain uses TRBV5-6 and TRBJ2-7; D uncertain. The CDR3 extends over 15 amino acids. Trimming took 2 bases from V and 2 from J, leaving 14 bases between them. Germline values: CDR1 SGHDT, CDR2 YYEEEE. The CDR3 DNA is TGTGCCAGCAGCTTACACCCAGGTGGGCCCTACGAGCAGTACTTC. Translating it yields CASSLHPGGPYEQYF.

The V call is TRBV27, the J call TRBJ2-7, with D unresolved. The CDR3 consists of 15 residues. The germline gives CDR1 MNHEY, CDR2 SMNVEV (reference sequence). Trimming pared 3 bases from V and 2 bases from J, leaving 14 bases between. This chain's CDR3 is CASSFAPDGPYEQYF. CDR3 sequence (DNA): TGTGCCAGCAGTTTCGCCCCAGACGGGCCCTACGAGCAGTACTTC.

This chain joins TRBV7-8 and TRBJ2-1; TRBD2 matches at 10 bases. V lost 1 base to trimming and J lost 4 bases; unmatched junction nucleotides: 1. The CDR3 contains 15 residues. The germline gives CDR1 SGHVS, CDR2 FQNEAQ. The CDR3 DNA reads TGTGCCAGCAGCTTAGTAGCGGGAGGTTACAATGAGCAGTTCTTC. Translation: CASSLVAGGYNEQFF.

V gene TRBV27 combines with J gene TRBJ1-6; possible D gene TRBD1, 6 bases. The germline gives CDR1 MNHEY, CDR2 SMNVEV (reference sequence). There are 12 residues in the CDR3. V was trimmed by 7 bases and J by 8 bases, leaving 9 bases between them. CDR3 nucleotide sequence: TGTGCCAGCAAACAGGGACATTCACCCCTCCACTTT. Its translation is CASKQGHSPLHF.

The chain joins TRBV10-3 to TRBJ1-2, with unresolved D. V was shortened by 3 bases and J by 7 bases, with 15 bases between the two germline ends. Per germline, CDR1 ENHRY and CDR2 SYGVKD. The CDR3 sequence is 14 residues long. The CDR3 protein is CAISDGRVGFGYTF. The DNA of the CDR3 is TGTGCCATCAGTGACGGCCGGGTGGGGTTTGGCTACACCTTC.

The chain uses TRBV10-3 and TRBJ2-4; D is possibly TRBD1 (6 bases). V dropped 7 bases and J dropped 0 bases, with 16 bases sitting between them. The CDR3 spans 16 residues. The germline V gene encodes CDR1 ENHRY and CDR2 SYGVKD. The CDR3 reads CAIIQGQLLAKNIQYF. In DNA, the CDR3 is TGTGCCATCATACAGGGACAACTCCTAGCCAAAAACATTCAGTACTTC.

This clone occurred once. The chain is built from TRBV3-1 (or the pseudogene TRBV3-2) and TRBJ1-3; D is possibly TRBD1 (6 bases). The CDR3 length is 16 residues. Germline-derived CDR1 and CDR2 are LGHDT and YNNKEL (reference sequence). Between the trimmed V and J ends, which lost 3 bases and 0 bases, there was a span of 12 bases. CDR3 coding DNA: TGTGCCAGCAGCCACGCAGGGGCCCTCTCTGGAAACACCATATATTTT. As protein: CASSHAGALSGNTIYF.

This sequence joins TRBV9 and TRBJ1-4; D possibly corresponds to TRBD1 (5 bases). V lost 0 bases, J lost 4 bases, and 13 bases lay in between. The germline gives CDR1 SGDLS, CDR2 YYNGEE. CDR3 size: 16 residues. The chain's CDR3 is CASSVGPGPSNEKLFF. DNA for the CDR3: TGTGCCAGCAGCGTAGGCCCGGGACCGAGTAATGAAAAACTGTTTTTT.

The CDR3 sequence: CASTLRAGGEQYF. The CDR3 DNA follows: TGTGCCAGCACGCTCCGGGCGGGGGGTGAGCAGTACTTC. This sequence joins TRBV3-1 (or the pseudogene TRBV3-2) and TRBJ2-7; 8 positions agree with TRBD2. The length of the CDR3 is 13 residues. The V segment lost 7 bases and the J segment 7 bases; nucleotides outside the gene matches: 9. The germline gives CDR1 LGHDT, CDR2 YNNKEL (reference sequence).

The rearrangement uses TRBV9 and TRBJ2-7; 12 bases agree with TRBD2. The germline CDR1 and CDR2 sequences are SGDLS and YYNGEE. This CDR3 is built from 17 residues. The ends lost 0 bases at V and 1 base at J; junction bases unmatched: 5. CDR3 in DNA: TGTGCCAGCAGCGTAGGGACTAGCGGGAAGGGTTCCTACGAGCAGTACTTC. Translating it yields CASSVGTSGKGSYEQYF.

This clone has a handful of counts. This chain connects TRBV10-1 to TRBJ2-2, with unresolved D. Trimming removed 5 bases at V and 4 bases at J, with 11 bases between. The germline CDR1 and CDR2 sequences are WNHNN and SYGVQD (reference sequence). The CDR3 is 14 residues long. This chain's CDR3 is CASSQRPSTGELFF. The CDR3 region has the DNA TGCGCCAGCAGTCAGAGGCCTAGCACCGGGGAGCTGTTTTTT.

This clone came up once. The J gene is TRBJ2-6, the V gene TRBV9, with D perhaps TRBD1 (6 bases). Trimming shortened V by 6 bases and J by 2 bases, and 9 bases separated the two germline ends. The CDR3 spans 14 residues. The germline V gene encodes CDR1 SGDLS and CDR2 YYNGEE. The CDR3 nucleotides are TGTGCCAGCACCAACAGGGCTGGGGCCAACGTCCTGACTTTC. Amino acid sequence: CASTNRAGANVLTF.

CDR3 amino acids: CASNRGNTIYF. In DNA, the CDR3 is TGTGCCAGCAACCGGGGAAACACCATATATTTT. The rearrangement links TRBV2 to TRBJ1-3; D gene unclear. Between the trimmed V and J ends, which lost 7 bases and 4 bases, there was a span of 5 bases. Germline V lookup: CDR1 SNHLY, CDR2 FYNNEI. The CDR3 contains 11 residues.

The genes are TRBV5-1 and TRBJ1-1; TRBD1 matches 9 bases. V was pared by 4 bases and J by 5 bases, with 3 bases of the junction left unmatched. The CDR3 covers 13 residues. Germline lookup yields CDR1 SGHRS and CDR2 YFSETQ. CDR3 in amino acids: CASSADRGTEAFF. CDR3 nucleotide sequence: TGCGCCAGCAGCGCGGACAGGGGAACTGAAGCTTTCTTT.

The rearrangement joins TRBV6-2 or TRBV6-3 to TRBJ1-5, with TRBD1 as a possible D gene (5 bases). The CDR3 has 13 amino acids. Germline V lookup: CDR1 MNHEY, CDR2 SVGEGT. V was trimmed by 4 bases and J by 5 bases, leaving 9 bases between them. The CDR3 here is CASSWDGYQPQHF. The CDR3 region has the DNA TGTGCCAGCAGTTGGGACGGCTATCAGCCCCAGCATTTT.

The DNA of the CDR3 is TGTGCCAGCAGCCAAGGAGAACTTGTCTACGAGCAGTACTTC. Translating it yields CASSQGELVYEQYF. V gene TRBV3-1 (or the pseudogene TRBV3-2) combines with J gene TRBJ2-7, with unresolved D. Trimming left V 1 base short and J 3 bases short, with 10 bases between. The CDR3 is 14 amino acids. From germline, CDR1 is LGHDT and CDR2 YNNKEL (reference sequence).

The chain has TRBV6-5 and TRBJ1-6; D is undetermined. CDR3 length equals 16 residues. Germline V gene data show CDR1 as MNHEY and CDR2 as SVGAGI. V gave up 2 bases and J gave up 7 bases, with 15 bases separating them. In DNA, the CDR3 is TGTGCCAGCAGTTACATGCCCACAGAAAACAATTCACCCCTCCACTTT. Translating gives CASSYMPTENNSPLHF.

The chain couples TRBV14 to TRBJ1-1; 8 nucleotides align to TRBD1. From germline, CDR1 is SGHDN and CDR2 FVKESK. The CDR3 spans 15 residues. The J segment lost 5 bases and the V segment lost 3 bases, leaving 8 bases of the junction unmatched. CDR3 in amino acids: CASSQRQGQRTEAFF. The CDR3 DNA is TGTGCCAGCAGCCAGAGACAGGGGCAGCGGACTGAAGCTTTCTTT.

This chain links TRBV28 with TRBJ2-1, with TRBD1 identical over 10 bases. V dropped 2 bases and J dropped 6; count of bases not matched to a gene: 7. The CDR3 runs 16 residues. The germline V gene encodes CDR1 MDHEN and CDR2 SYDVKM. In DNA form, the CDR3 reads TGTGCCAGCAGTTTAAGCCGGGACAGGGGAGGCAATGAGCAGTTCTTC. Translating gives CASSLSRDRGGNEQFF.

This chain joins TRBV6-4 and TRBJ2-3; D unresolved. The CDR3 length is 11 residues. Per the germline V gene, CDR1 is MRHNA and CDR2 is SNTAGT. Trimming took off 2 bases at V and 7 bases at J, with 4 bases between the two ends. The CDR3, as DNA: TGTGCCAGCAGTGACGGTTATACGCAGTATTTT. It yields the protein CASSDGYTQYF.

This chain joins TRBV11-2 and TRBJ2-5, with 9 nucleotides matching TRBD1. The germline V gene encodes CDR1 SGHAT and CDR2 FQNNGV. Germline trimming cut 6 bases from V and 5 bases from J; bases unmatched to any gene: 7. This CDR3 contains 14 residues. CDR3 DNA sequence: TGTGCCAGCAGTCCCACAGGGGGCCGGGAGACCCAGTACTTC. It translates to CASSPTGGRETQYF.

V gene TRBV11-2 combines with J gene TRBJ2-3; 15 bases are a match to TRBD2. Unmatched junction bases numbered 10, after V lost 4 bases and J lost 5 bases. This CDR3 region has 18 residues. Germline CDR1 and CDR2: SGHAT and FQNNGV. CDR3 protein: CASSSGTSGRSGIDTQYF. The CDR3, as DNA: TGTGCCAGCAGCTCCGGGACTAGCGGGAGGTCCGGGATAGATACGCAGTATTTT.